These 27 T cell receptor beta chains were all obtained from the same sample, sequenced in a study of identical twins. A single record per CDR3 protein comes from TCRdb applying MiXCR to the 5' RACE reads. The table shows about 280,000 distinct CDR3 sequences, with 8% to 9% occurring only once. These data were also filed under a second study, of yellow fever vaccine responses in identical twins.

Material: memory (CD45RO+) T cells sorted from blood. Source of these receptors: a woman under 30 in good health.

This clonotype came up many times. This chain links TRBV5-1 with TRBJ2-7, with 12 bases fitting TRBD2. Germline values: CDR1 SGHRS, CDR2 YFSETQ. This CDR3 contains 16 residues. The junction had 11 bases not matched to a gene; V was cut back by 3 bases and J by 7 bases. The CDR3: CASSWTSGTYKLEQYF. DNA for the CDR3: TGCGCCAGCAGCTGGACTAGCGGGACATATAAACTTGAGCAGTACTTC.

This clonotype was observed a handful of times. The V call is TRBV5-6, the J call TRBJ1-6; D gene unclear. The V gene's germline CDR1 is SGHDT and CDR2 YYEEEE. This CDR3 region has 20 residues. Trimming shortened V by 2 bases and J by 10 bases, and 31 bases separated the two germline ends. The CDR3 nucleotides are TGTGCCAGCAGCTTTTTTCCCCGGACGGAGTGGGAGGTCGATAGGTCACCCCTCCACTTT. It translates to CASSFFPRTEWEVDRSPLHF.

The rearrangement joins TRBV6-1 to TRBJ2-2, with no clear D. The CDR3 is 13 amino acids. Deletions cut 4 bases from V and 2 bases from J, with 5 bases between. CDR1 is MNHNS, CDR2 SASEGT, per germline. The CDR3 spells CASSVHNTGELFF. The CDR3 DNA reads TGTGCCAGCAGTGTGCACAACACCGGGGAGCTGTTTTTT.

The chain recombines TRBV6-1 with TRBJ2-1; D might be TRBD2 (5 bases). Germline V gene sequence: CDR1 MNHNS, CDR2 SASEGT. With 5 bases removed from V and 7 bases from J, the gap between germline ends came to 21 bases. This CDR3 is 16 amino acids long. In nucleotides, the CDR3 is TGTGCCAGCAGTCCCGGGGTTGGCCGAGGTGGTAATGAGCAGTTCTTC. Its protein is CASSPGVGRGGNEQFF.

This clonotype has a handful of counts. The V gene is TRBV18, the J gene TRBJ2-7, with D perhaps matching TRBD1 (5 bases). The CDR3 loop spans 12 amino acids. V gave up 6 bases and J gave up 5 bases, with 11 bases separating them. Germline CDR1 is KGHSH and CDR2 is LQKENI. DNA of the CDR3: TGTGCCAGCTCCAGGGCTCGGGACGAGCAGTACTTC. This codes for CASSRARDEQYF.

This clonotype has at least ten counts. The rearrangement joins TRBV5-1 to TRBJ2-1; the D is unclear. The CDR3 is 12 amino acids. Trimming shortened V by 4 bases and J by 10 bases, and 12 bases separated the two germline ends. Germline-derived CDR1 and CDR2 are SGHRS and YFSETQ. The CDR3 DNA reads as TGCGCCAGCAGCCCCTTAGCTGGGGAGCAGTTCTTC. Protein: CASSPLAGEQFF.

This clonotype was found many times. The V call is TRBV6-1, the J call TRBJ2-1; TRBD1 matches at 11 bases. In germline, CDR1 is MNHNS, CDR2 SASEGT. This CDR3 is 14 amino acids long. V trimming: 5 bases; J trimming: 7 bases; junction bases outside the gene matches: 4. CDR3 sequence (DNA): TGTGCCAGCAGTCCGGGACAGGGGGGAAATGAGCAGTTCTTC. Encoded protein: CASSPGQGGNEQFF.

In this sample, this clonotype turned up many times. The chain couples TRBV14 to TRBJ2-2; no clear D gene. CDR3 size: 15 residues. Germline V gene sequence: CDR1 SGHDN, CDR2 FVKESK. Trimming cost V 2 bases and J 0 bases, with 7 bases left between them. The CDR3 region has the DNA TGTGCCAGCAGCCAAAGGGTTACGAACACCGGGGAGCTGTTTTTT. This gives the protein CASSQRVTNTGELFF.

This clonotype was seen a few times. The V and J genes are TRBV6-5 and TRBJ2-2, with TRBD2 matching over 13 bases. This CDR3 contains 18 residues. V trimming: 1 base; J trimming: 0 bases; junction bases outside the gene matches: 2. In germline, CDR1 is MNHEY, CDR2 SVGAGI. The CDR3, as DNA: TGTGCCAGCAGTTACTATGGGACTAGCGGGGCGAACACCGGGGAGCTGTTTTTT. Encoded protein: CASSYYGTSGANTGELFF.

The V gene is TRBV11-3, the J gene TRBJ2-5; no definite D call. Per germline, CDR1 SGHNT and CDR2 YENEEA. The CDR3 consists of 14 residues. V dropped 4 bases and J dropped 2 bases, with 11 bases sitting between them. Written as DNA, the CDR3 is TGTGCCAGCAGCTCTGGGCTACAGCAAGAGACCCAGTACTTC. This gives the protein CASSSGLQQETQYF.

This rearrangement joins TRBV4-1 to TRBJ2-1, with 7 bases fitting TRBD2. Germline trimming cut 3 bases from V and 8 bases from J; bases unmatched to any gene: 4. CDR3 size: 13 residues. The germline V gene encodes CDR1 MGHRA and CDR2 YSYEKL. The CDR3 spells CASSHGGNHEQFF. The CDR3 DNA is TGCGCCAGCAGCCACGGGGGGAACCATGAGCAGTTCTTC.

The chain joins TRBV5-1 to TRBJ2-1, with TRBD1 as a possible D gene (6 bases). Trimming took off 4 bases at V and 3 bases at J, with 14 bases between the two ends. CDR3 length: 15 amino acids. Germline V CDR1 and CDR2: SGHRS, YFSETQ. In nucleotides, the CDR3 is TGCGCCAGCAGCCTCGGACAGATTAGCTACAATGAGCAGTTCTTC. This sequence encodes CASSLGQISYNEQFF.

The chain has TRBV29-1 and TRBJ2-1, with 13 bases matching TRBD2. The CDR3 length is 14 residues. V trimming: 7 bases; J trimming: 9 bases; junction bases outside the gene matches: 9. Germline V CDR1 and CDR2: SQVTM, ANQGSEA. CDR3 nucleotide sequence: TGCAGCGGGACTAGCGGGAGTAGGTTTGGTGAGCAGTTCTTC. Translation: CSGTSGSRFGEQFF.

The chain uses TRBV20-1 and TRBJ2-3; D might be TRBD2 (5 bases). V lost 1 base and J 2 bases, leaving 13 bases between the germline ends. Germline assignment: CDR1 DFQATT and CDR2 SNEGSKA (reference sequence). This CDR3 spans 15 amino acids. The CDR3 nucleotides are TGCAGTGCTAGAGGTGCGGAGCGGTTCACAGATACGCAGTATTTT. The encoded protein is CSARGAERFTDTQYF.

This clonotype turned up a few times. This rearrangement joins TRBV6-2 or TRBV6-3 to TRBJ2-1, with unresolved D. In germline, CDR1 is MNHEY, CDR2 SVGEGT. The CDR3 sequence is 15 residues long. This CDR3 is CATQHEPRIYNEQFF. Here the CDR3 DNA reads TGTGCTACTCAACACGAGCCTAGAATCTACAATGAGCAGTTCTTC.

CDR3 sequence: CASQGFTEAFF. The CDR3 nucleotides are TGTGCCAGTCAGGGTTTCACTGAAGCTTTCTTT. J is TRBJ1-1 and V is TRBV19, with D possibly TRBD1 on 5 matching bases. The germline CDR1 and CDR2 sequences are LNHDA and SQIVND (reference sequence). Trimming left V 8 bases short and J 4 bases short, with 8 bases between. This CDR3 region has 11 residues.

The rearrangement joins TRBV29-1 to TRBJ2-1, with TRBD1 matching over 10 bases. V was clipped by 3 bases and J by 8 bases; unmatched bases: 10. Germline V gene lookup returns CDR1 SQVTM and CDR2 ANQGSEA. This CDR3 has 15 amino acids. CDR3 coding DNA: TGCAGCGTTGATCTGGGGGGACAGGGGAAAGATGAGCAGTTCTTC. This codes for CSVDLGGQGKDEQFF.

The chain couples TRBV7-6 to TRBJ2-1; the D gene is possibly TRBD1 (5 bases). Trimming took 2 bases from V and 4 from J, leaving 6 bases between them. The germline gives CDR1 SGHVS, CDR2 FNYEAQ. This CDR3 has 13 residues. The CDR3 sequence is CASSLRQYNEQFF. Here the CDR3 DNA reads TGTGCCAGCAGCTTACGACAGTACAATGAGCAGTTCTTC.

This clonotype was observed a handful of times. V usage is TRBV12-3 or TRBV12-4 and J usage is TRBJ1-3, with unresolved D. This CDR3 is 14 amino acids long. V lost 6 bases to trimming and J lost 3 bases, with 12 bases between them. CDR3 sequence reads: CASRLTGSGNTIYF. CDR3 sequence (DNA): TGTGCCAGCAGGCTGACGGGGAGTGGAAACACCATATATTTT.

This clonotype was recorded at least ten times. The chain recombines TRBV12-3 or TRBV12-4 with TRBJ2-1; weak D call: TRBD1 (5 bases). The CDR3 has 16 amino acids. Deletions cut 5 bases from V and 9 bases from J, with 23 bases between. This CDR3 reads CASSVHQGRVRVEQFF. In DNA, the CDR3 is TGTGCCAGCAGTGTCCACCAGGGCCGGGTACGCGTTGAGCAGTTCTTC.

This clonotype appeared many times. This CDR3 reads CAISPGYLGEEILAKNIQYF. The CDR3 bases are TGTGCCATCAGTCCGGGTTATCTTGGGGAGGAGATCCTAGCCAAAAACATTCAGTACTTC. The chain recombines TRBV10-3 with TRBJ2-4, with a weak D call TRBD2 (6 bases). The germline gives CDR1 ENHRY, CDR2 SYGVKD. The CDR3 sequence is 20 residues long. Between the trimmed V and J ends, which lost 5 bases and 0 bases, there was a span of 26 bases.

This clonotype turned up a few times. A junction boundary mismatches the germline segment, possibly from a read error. The DNA for the CDR3 is TGTACCAGCAGCCCCCGGATCGGCATACAAGAGACCCAGTACTTC. As protein: CTSSPRIGIQETQYF. The rearrangement uses TRBV7-8 and TRBJ2-5; D gene uncertain. CDR3 size: 15 residues. The germline V gene encodes CDR1 SGHVS and CDR2 FQNEAQ.

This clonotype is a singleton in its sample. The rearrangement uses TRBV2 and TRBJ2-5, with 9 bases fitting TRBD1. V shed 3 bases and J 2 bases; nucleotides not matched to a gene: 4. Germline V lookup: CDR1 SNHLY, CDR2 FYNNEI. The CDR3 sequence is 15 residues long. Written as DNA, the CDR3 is TGTGCCAGCAGTGAGGACAGGGGACGGCAAGAGACCCAGTACTTC. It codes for CASSEDRGRQETQYF.

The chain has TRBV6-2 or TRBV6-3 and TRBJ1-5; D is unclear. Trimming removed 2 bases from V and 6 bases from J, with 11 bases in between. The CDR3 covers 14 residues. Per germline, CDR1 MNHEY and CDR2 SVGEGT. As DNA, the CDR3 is TGTGCCAGCAGTTACGGCGATCCCTCTCAGCCCCAGCATTTT. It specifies CASSYGDPSQPQHF.

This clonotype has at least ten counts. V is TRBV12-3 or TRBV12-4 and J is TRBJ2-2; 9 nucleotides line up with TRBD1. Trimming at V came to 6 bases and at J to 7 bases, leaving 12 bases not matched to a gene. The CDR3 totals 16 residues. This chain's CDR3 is CASSQSGQGLGGELFF. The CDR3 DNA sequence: TGTGCCAGCAGCCAATCCGGACAGGGGTTAGGCGGGGAGCTGTTTTTT.

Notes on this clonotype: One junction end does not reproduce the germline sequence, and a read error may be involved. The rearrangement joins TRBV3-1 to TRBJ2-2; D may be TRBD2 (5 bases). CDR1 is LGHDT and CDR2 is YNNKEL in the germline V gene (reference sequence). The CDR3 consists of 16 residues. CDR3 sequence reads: CASSQVRGSGTGEPFF. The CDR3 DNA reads TGTGCCAGCAGCCAAGTACGAGGGAGCGGCACCGGGGAGCCGTTTTTT.

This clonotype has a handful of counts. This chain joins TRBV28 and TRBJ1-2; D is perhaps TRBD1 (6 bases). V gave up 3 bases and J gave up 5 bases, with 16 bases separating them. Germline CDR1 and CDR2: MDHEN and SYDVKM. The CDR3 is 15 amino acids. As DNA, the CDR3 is TGTGCCAGCAGTTTCCCTCAGGGGTCAGGGTATGGCTACACCTTC. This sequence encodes CASSFPQGSGYGYTF.